These 27 T cell receptor beta chains originate from one sample sequenced in a study of blood T cells in healthy people across ages. A second roughly 7 to 12 cycle PCR used barcoded and J-beta primers. A single record per CDR3 protein comes from TCRdb applying MiXCR to the 5' RACE reads. The sample carries 580,000 or so distinct CDR3 sequences, 40% to 55% recorded once. The sample consisted of blood. The receptors were gathered from an elderly man in good health.

A remark on this clonotype: One end of the junction fails to match germline, which may point to a read error. J is TRBJ2-3 and V is TRBV5-1, with D possibly TRBD2 on 7 matching bases. The CDR3 contains 15 residues. The germline V gene has CDR1 SGHRS and CDR2 YFSETQ. Here the CDR3 DNA reads TGCGCCAGCACCGACCGGGGGGCGGAAACAGATACGCGGTATTTT. As protein: CASTDRGAETDTRYF.

This clonotype was found a few times. Being one base from a much bigger clone, this may be a read error. The chain carries TRBV4-2 and TRBJ2-1; D unresolved. The closer fit of TRBJ2-7 to the DNA end suggests the J call may be wrong. CDR1 and CDR2 (germline): LGHNA, YNFKEQ. This CDR3 spans 15 amino acids. CDR3 nucleotides: TGTGCCAGCAGCCAAGGCGAGAGCTCCTACAATGAGCAGTACTTC. It is translated as CASSQGESSYNEQYF.

CDR3 sequence: CASSGIHSNQPQHF. The CDR3 coding sequence is TGTGCCAGCAGCGGGATCCATAGCAATCAGCCCCAGCATTTT. The chain couples TRBV7-2 to TRBJ1-5; D uncertain. This CDR3 has 14 amino acids. Per the germline V gene, CDR1 is SGHTA and CDR2 is FQGNSA. Trimming took off 5 bases at V and 0 bases at J, with 8 bases between the two ends.

The chain is built from TRBV15 and TRBJ2-3; D gene uncertain. CDR1 is LNHNV, CDR2 YYDKDF, per germline (reference sequence). Trimming removed 4 bases at V and 5 bases at J, with 10 bases between. The CDR3 spans 13 residues. CDR3 nucleotide sequence: TGTGCCACCAGCAATCTGGGTGGAGATACGCAGTATTTT. Protein: CATSNLGGDTQYF.

J is TRBJ2-1 and V is TRBV7-9; 13 bases line up with TRBD2. CDR1 and CDR2 from the germline V gene are SEHNR and FQNEAQ (reference sequence). Trimming took 6 bases from V and 7 from J; bases not matched to a gene: 6. The CDR3 is 15 amino acids. Here the CDR3 DNA reads TGTGCCAGCAGTAAAACTAGCGGGAGGGTGAATGAGCAGTTCTTC. It is translated as CASSKTSGRVNEQFF.

This clonotype occurred a few times. The CDR3 DNA is TGCGCCAGCAGCTTCATGGCGAGCGGAGGATCCGAGCAGTACTTC. Translation gives CASSFMASGGSEQYF. The genes are TRBV5-1 and TRBJ2-7, with TRBD2 as a possible D gene (5 bases). The V end was cut by 2 bases, the J end by 6 bases, with 18 bases between. This CDR3 is 15 amino acids long. Germline V gives CDR1 SGHRS, CDR2 YFSETQ.

This clonotype was observed a handful of times. In DNA, the CDR3 is TGCAGCGTTACCCCACTTAGGGAGCAGTTCTTC. This translates into CSVTPLREQFF. V is TRBV29-1 and J is TRBJ2-1; D is unresolved. With 5 bases removed from V and 10 bases from J, the gap between germline ends came to 12 bases. Germline loops: CDR1 SQVTM, CDR2 ANQGSEA. This CDR3 has 11 amino acids.

The CDR3 spells CASSTDWTDLYEQYF. The CDR3 DNA reads TGTGCCAGCAGCACTGACTGGACAGACCTCTACGAGCAGTACTTC. J is TRBJ2-7 and V is TRBV11-2, with D possibly TRBD1 on 6 matching bases. Trimming stripped 5 bases from V and 3 bases from J, with 17 bases between. Germline loops: CDR1 SGHAT, CDR2 FQNNGV. The CDR3 runs to 15 residues.

This clonotype has more than one count but fewer than ten. The chain carries TRBV20-1 and TRBJ2-1; D unresolved. There are 14 residues in the CDR3. V was trimmed by 0 bases and J by 6 bases, leaving 12 bases between them. Germline-derived CDR1 and CDR2 are DFQATT and SNEGSKA (reference sequence). This CDR3 is CSARDLRDLNEQFF. In DNA form, the CDR3 reads TGCAGTGCTAGAGATCTTCGTGACCTCAATGAGCAGTTCTTC.

V gene TRBV7-2 combines with J gene TRBJ2-2, with 10 nucleotides matching TRBD1. The CDR3 covers 16 residues. CDR1 is SGHTA, CDR2 FQGNSA, per germline. Trimming took 5 bases from V and 0 from J; bases not matched to a gene: 3. The CDR3 coding sequence is TGTGCCAGCAGCCGGGGGACAGGGGCGAACACCGGGGAGCTGTTTTTT. It is translated as CASSRGTGANTGELFF.

Notes on this clonotype: A much bigger clone sits one base away, suggesting this may be a read error. The chain employs TRBV6-6 and TRBJ1-1; possibly TRBD1 for D (6 bases). There are 13 residues in the CDR3. Germline V CDR1 and CDR2: MNHNY, SVGAGI (reference sequence). CDR3 loop: CVSSMRQDTEAFF. The CDR3 coding sequence is TGTGTCAGCAGTATGCGACAGGACACTGAAGCTTTCTTT.

In its sample, this clonotype was seen a few times. The rearrangement uses TRBV10-3 and TRBJ2-6; D possibly corresponds to TRBD1 (6 bases). The CDR3 covers 18 residues. The V gene lost 10 bases and the J gene lost 0 bases, with 22 bases spanning the gap. Germline CDR1 ENHRY, CDR2 SYGVKD. The CDR3 DNA follows: TGTGCCACCAGGGGCGGAGTTTTTGCCGACTCTGGGGCCAACGTCCTGACTTTC. Protein product: CATRGGVFADSGANVLTF.

The table lists this clonotype with many counts. The J gene is TRBJ2-3, the V gene TRBV28; D perhaps matches TRBD2 (6 bases). The CDR3 runs to 16 residues. Germline V gene sequence: CDR1 MDHEN, CDR2 SYDVKM. V dropped 4 bases and J dropped 1 base, with 15 bases sitting between them. The CDR3 reads CASSSRSGGRTDTQYF. The CDR3 DNA reads TGTGCCAGCAGTTCCCGTAGCGGAGGCCGCACAGATACGCAGTATTTT.

The chain links TRBV6-5 to TRBJ1-2; 7 nucleotides line up with TRBD1. This CDR3 region has 14 residues. Trimming cost V 6 bases and J 8 bases; bases outside gene matches: 12. The germline V gene has CDR1 MNHEY and CDR2 SVGAGI. The CDR3 protein is CASRLRQGVDGYTF. The CDR3 coding sequence is TGTGCCAGCAGATTGCGACAGGGAGTAGACGGCTACACCTTC.

The chain couples TRBV7-2 to TRBJ2-1; 7 bases line up with TRBD2. The V gene end was trimmed by 3 bases and the J gene end by 8 bases; junction bases not matched to a gene: 4. This CDR3 spans 13 amino acids. Germline lookup yields CDR1 SGHTA and CDR2 FQGNSA. This chain's CDR3 is CASSFGLDYEQFF. The DNA for the CDR3 is TGTGCCAGCAGCTTCGGACTAGACTATGAGCAGTTCTTC.

This clonotype was seen a few times. J is TRBJ1-2 and V is TRBV7-2, with D possibly TRBD1 on 6 matching bases. V was clipped by 3 bases and J by 8 bases, with 19 bases between them. The CDR3 is 15 residues long. The V gene's germline CDR1 is SGHTA and CDR2 FQGNSA. The CDR3 DNA sequence: TGTGCCAGCAGCTTTCCTGACAGGTCAGGTGGCGGCTACACCTTC. It specifies CASSFPDRSGGGYTF.

The chain joins TRBV5-5 to TRBJ1-2; a weak D match, TRBD1 (5 bases). Trimming pared 0 bases from V and 2 bases from J, leaving 14 bases between. Per germline, CDR1 SGHKS and CDR2 YYEKEE (reference sequence). The CDR3 sequence is 16 residues long. CDR3 in amino acids: CASSLEDGAGNYGYTF. The CDR3, as DNA: TGTGCCAGCAGCTTGGAGGACGGGGCGGGAAACTATGGCTACACCTTC.

This clonotype came up a few times. This chain uses TRBV11-2 with TRBJ2-1, with D maybe TRBD2 (6 bases). Trimming took off 0 bases at V and 0 bases at J, with 6 bases between the two ends. This CDR3 contains 15 residues. The germline gives CDR1 SGHAT, CDR2 FQNNGV. CDR3 in amino acids: CASSLDGGSYNEQFF. Here the CDR3 DNA reads TGTGCCAGCAGCTTAGACGGGGGCTCCTACAATGAGCAGTTCTTC.

J is TRBJ2-1 and V is TRBV5-1; D is tentatively TRBD1 or TRBD2 (5 bases each). In germline, CDR1 is SGHRS, CDR2 YFSETQ. V was cut by 0 bases and J by 3 bases, with 10 bases left in between. The CDR3 sequence is 15 residues long. In DNA form, the CDR3 reads TGCGCCAGCAGCTTGGAGGGACCCAGCTACAATGAGCAGTTCTTC. This translates into CASSLEGPSYNEQFF.

The chain uses TRBV27 and TRBJ2-7; D perhaps matches TRBD1 (5 bases). The CDR3 length is 14 residues. The V end lost 3 bases, the J end lost 7 bases, and 16 bases lay between the germline ends. Germline V gene sequence: CDR1 MNHEY, CDR2 SMNVEV (reference sequence). The CDR3 DNA reads as TGTGCCAGCAGTTTTAGGGGAAATGTTGGGGAGCAGTACTTC. Translating it yields CASSFRGNVGEQYF.

CDR3 residues: CASSLDGREQYF. DNA for the CDR3: TGTGCCAGCAGCCTCGACGGGCGCGAGCAGTACTTC. The chain couples TRBV9 to TRBJ2-7; D uncertain. The ends were cut back, 4 bases at V and 6 bases at J, with 11 bases in the middle. The CDR3 contains 12 residues. Germline CDR1 reads SGDLS; CDR2 reads YYNGEE.

This sequence joins TRBV30 and TRBJ2-7; no clear D gene. Trimming cost V 3 bases and J 4 bases, with 13 bases left between them. This CDR3 has 13 residues. The germline V gene has CDR1 GTSNPN and CDR2 SVGIG (reference sequence). The CDR3 DNA reads TGTGCCTGGAGAGGGCCCAGCGCGTACGAGCAGTACTTC. Its translation: CAWRGPSAYEQYF. Drawing the rest from reference TRBV30 and TRBJ2-7, the complete variable domain is SQTIHQWPATLVQPVGSPLSLECTVEGTSNPNLYWYRQAAGRGLQLLFYSVGIGQISSEVPQNLSASRPQDRQFILSSKKLLLSDSGFYLCAWRGPSAYEQYFGPGTRLTVT.

This clonotype has just a few counts. The gene calls are TRBV6-5 and TRBJ1-6; TRBD1 matches at 9 bases. Germline V CDR1 and CDR2: MNHEY, SVGAGI. This CDR3 has 16 residues. Unmatched junction bases numbered 4, after V lost 0 bases and J lost 7 bases. The CDR3 DNA reads as TGTGCCAGCAGTTACTCGGGACAGGGATGGAATTCACCCCTCCACTTT. Its translation: CASSYSGQGWNSPLHF.

This clonotype appeared a few times. The CDR3 protein is CAISGAGVSQETQYF. Written as DNA, the CDR3 is TGTGCCATCAGTGGGGCAGGGGTATCCCAAGAGACCCAGTACTTC. The rearrangement joins TRBV10-3 to TRBJ2-5; D perhaps matches TRBD1 (6 bases). The germline V and J ends were trimmed by 4 bases and 1 base, with 13 bases remaining between them. This CDR3 contains 15 residues. Germline lookup yields CDR1 ENHRY and CDR2 SYGVKD.

In regard to this clonotype: Just one base apart from a much larger clone, this may be a read error. The chain links TRBV6-5 to TRBJ1-2; 8 nucleotides align to TRBD1. The CDR3 is 13 residues long. J was trimmed by 9 bases and V by 6 bases; bases with no gene match: 9. Germline V gives CDR1 MNHEY, CDR2 SVGAGI. CDR3 DNA sequence: TGTGCCAGCAGCCACCCGACAGGGGATAGCTACACCTTC. As protein: CASSHPTGDSYTF.

The CDR3 loop is CAWSKDSNQPQHF. The CDR3, as DNA: TGTGCCTGGAGTAAGGATAGCAATCAGCCCCAGCATTTT. The gene calls are TRBV30 and TRBJ1-5, with unresolved D. The germline V and J ends were trimmed by 2 bases and 0 bases, with 5 bases remaining between them. Germline values: CDR1 GTSNPN, CDR2 SVGIG (reference sequence). This CDR3 contains 13 residues. Variable domain in full (rest from reference TRBV30 and TRBJ1-5): SQTIHQWPATLVQPVGSPLSLECTVEGTSNPNLYWYRQAAGRGLQLLFYSVGIGQISSEVPQNLSASRPQDRQFILSSKKLLLSDSGFYLCAWSKDSNQPQHFGDGTRLSIL.

In its sample, this clonotype was seen many times. This chain connects TRBV6-5 to TRBJ2-1; 9 positions match TRBD2. The CDR3 is 15 amino acids. J was trimmed by 1 base and V by 8 bases; bases with no gene match: 6. Germline-derived CDR1 and CDR2 are MNHEY and SVGAGI. CDR3 amino acids: CASRVTSGSYNEQFF. The DNA of the CDR3 is TGTGCCAGCCGTGTCACTAGCGGGTCCTACAATGAGCAGTTCTTC.